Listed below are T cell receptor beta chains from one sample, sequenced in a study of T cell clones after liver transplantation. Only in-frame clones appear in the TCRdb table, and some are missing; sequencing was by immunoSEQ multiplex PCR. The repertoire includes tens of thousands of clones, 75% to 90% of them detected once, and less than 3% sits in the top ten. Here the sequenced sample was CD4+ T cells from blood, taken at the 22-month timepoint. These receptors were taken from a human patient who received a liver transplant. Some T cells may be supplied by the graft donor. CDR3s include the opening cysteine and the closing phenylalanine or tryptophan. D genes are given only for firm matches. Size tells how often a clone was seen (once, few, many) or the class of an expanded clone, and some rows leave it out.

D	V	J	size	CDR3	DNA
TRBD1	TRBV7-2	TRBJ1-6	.	CASSRQGSIDNSPLHF	TGTGCCAGCAGCCGACAGGGGTCGATAGATAATTCACCCCTCCACTTT
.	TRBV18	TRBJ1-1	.	CASSPWDPRLNTEAFF	TGTGCCAGCTCACCGTGGGACCCCCGGTTAAACACTGAAGCTTTCTTT
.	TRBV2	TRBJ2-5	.	CAGGKTETQYF	TGTGCCGGGGGAAAGACTGAGACCCAGTACTTC
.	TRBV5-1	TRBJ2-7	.	CASSLDLGTVSSYEQYF	TGCGCCAGCAGCTTGGACCTCGGGACTGTCAGCTCCTACGAGCAGTACTTC
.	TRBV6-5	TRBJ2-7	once	CASSYSKGSAYEQYF	TGTGCCAGCAGTTACTCGAAGGGATCCGCCTACGAGCAGTACTTC
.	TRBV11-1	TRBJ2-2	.	CASSTTGGNTGELFF	TGTGCCAGCAGCACTACAGGAGGAAACACCGGGGAGCTGTTTTTT
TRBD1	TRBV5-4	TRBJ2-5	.	CASDRAGGTQETQYF	TGTGCCAGCGACCGGGCAGGGGGAACCCAAGAGACCCAGTACTTC
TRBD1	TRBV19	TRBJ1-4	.	CASTYRGVDEKLFF	TGTGCCAGTACCTACAGGGGGGTGGATGAAAAACTGTTTTTT
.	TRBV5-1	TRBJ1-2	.	CASSLAGLAGDYGYTF	TGCGCCAGCAGCTTGGCCGGACTAGCGGGAGACTATGGCTACACCTTC
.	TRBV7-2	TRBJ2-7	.	CASSLGSSSGGQYEQYF	TGTGCCAGCAGCTTAGGGAGTAGTAGTGGGGGCCAATACGAGCAGTACTTC
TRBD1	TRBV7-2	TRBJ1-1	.	CASSLDGGQGGQAFF	TGTGCCAGCAGCTTAGATGGTGGACAGGGGGGCCAAGCTTTCTTT
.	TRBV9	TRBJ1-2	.	CASSDTFGGDGYTF	TGTGCCAGCAGCGACACTTTCGGAGGGGACGGCTACACCTTC
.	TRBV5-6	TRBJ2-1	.	CASLRGDLYNEQFF	TGTGCCAGCCTGCGAGGGGACCTCTACAATGAGCAGTTCTTC
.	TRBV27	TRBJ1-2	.	CASRSEGGIWSYGYTF	TGTGCCAGCAGATCTGAGGGGGGTATTTGGAGCTATGGCTACACCTTC
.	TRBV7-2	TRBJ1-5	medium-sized	CASSLASADNQPQHF	TGTGCCAGCAGCTTAGCGTCGGCAGATAATCAGCCCCAGCATTTT
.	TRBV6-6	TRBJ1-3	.	CASNLGGAGNTIYF	TGTGCCAGCAACCTTGGTGGCGCAGGAAACACCATATATTTT
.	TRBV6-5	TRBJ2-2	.	CASFPPGQSTGELFF	TGTGCCAGCTTTCCCCCGGGACAATCCACCGGGGAGCTGTTTTTT
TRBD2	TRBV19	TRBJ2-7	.	CASSINPGGTRGEQYF	TGTGCCAGTAGTATTAATCCGGGAGGGACGAGGGGCGAGCAGTACTTC
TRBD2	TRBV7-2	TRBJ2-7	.	CASSTRIGGDYLGSYEQYF	TGTGCCAGCAGCACACGGATAGGAGGGGACTATTTGGGGTCCTACGAGCAGTACTTC
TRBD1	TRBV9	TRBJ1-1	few	CASSVGTGTTEAFF	TGTGCCAGCAGCGTGGGGACAGGGACGACTGAAGCTTTCTTT
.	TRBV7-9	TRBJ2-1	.	CASSLGYQPGNEQFF	TGTGCCAGCAGCTTAGGCTACCAACCAGGTAATGAGCAGTTCTTC
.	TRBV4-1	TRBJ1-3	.	CASSQGPQGGAGNTIYF	TGCGCCAGCAGCCAAGGTCCCCAAGGCGGCGCTGGAAACACCATATATTTT
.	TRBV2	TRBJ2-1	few	CASSEEAPRLGEQFF	TGTGCCAGCAGTGAAGAGGCCCCCAGGCTGGGTGAGCAGTTCTTC
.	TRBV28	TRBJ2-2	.	CASSFPGRANTGELFF	TGTGCCAGCAGTTTTCCGGGCAGGGCGAACACCGGGGAGCTGTTTTTT
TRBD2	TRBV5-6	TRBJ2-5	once	CASSLDTSAQETQYF	TGTGCCAGCAGCTTGGACACTAGCGCCCAAGAGACCCAGTACTTC
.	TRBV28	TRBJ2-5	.	CASSIVQVEGQETQYF	TGTGCCAGCAGCATCGTACAGGTTGAGGGCCAAGAGACCCAGTACTTC
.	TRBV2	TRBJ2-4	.	CASSGSGVNIQYF	TGTGCCAGCAGTGGGTCAGGGGTAAACATTCAGTACTTC
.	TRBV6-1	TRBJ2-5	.	CASSALGETQYF	TGTGCCAGCAGTGCCCTAGGGGAGACCCAGTACTTC